This paragraph covers one TCR beta chain sequence. Its antigen is as yet unknown. This sample was included in a study of cytomegalovirus exposure and HLA in healthy donors. Study findings and constraints: The authors later linked a missense DCLRE1C variant to TCR beta V- and J-gene trimming.

PCR primers comprised 60 Vbeta and 13 Jbeta primers. Some clones are missing from TCRdb's copy, which holds only in-frame ones; the method was immunoSEQ multiplex PCR. The sample lists roughly 140,000 clones; roughly 84% were seen once. The CDR3 consists of 15 residues. Germline CDR1 is SGHNT and CDR2 is YENEEA. V was shortened by 1 base and J by 6 bases, with 16 bases between the two germline ends. The sequencing sample was made of PBMCs. The source is a woman younger than 30 in good health and CMV-seronegative. The chain uses TRBV11-3 and TRBJ2-7, with D maybe TRBD1 (5 bases). The CDR3 nucleotides are TGTGCCAGCAGCTTAGGTTTCGGCAGGGAAGTCGAGCAGTACTTC. Amino acids: CASSLGFGREVEQYF.